These 9 T cell receptor beta chains were sequenced from one sample in a study of blood T cell repertoires in COVID-19. Method: immunoSEQ multiplex PCR; TCRdb's copy keeps in-frame clones and lacks some. This table has around 220,000 clones, about nine tenths appearing once. Sequencing input: peripheral blood. These receptors came from a man aged 50 or older with acute or convalescent COVID-19.

This CDR3 is CASSPVRGQETQYF. CDR3 nucleotide sequence: TGTGCCAGCAGCCCCGTTCGGGGTCAAGAGACCCAGTACTTC. The V call is TRBV5-4, the J call TRBJ2-5, with D possibly matching TRBD2 (5 bases). Germline CDR1 SGHNT, CDR2 YYREEE (reference sequence). The V end was cut by 4 bases, the J end by 2 bases, with 12 bases between. The CDR3 spans 14 residues.

This clone came up a few times. The chain joins TRBV7-6 to TRBJ2-2; a possible D gene is TRBD1 (5 bases). Germline assignment: CDR1 SGHVS and CDR2 FNYEAQ. The V end was cut by 3 bases, the J end by 1 base, with 9 bases between. CDR3 size: 15 residues. As DNA, the CDR3 is TGTGCCAGCAGCTTGTCCGGACAGAACACCGGGGAGCTGTTTTTT. Translation gives CASSLSGQNTGELFF. The full variable domain, rest sourced from reference TRBV7-6 and TRBJ2-2, is GAGVSQSPRYKVTKRGQDVALRCDPISGHVSLYWYRQALGQGPEFLTYFNYEAQQDKSGLPNDRFSAERPEGSISTLTIQRTEQRDSAMYRCASSLSGQNTGELFFGEGSRLTVL.

The chain couples TRBV27 to TRBJ2-3; 7 bases align to TRBD2. The length of the CDR3 is 13 residues. The J segment lost 9 bases and the V segment lost 0 bases, leaving 3 bases of the junction unmatched. Germline lookup yields CDR1 MNHEY and CDR2 SMNVEV (reference sequence). The CDR3 is CASSLSGRATQYF. The CDR3 bases are TGTGCCAGCAGTTTATCTGGGAGGGCCACGCAGTATTTT.

The chain joins TRBV7-9 to TRBJ2-7; TRBD1 aligns across 9 bases. Germline assignment: CDR1 SEHNR and CDR2 FQNEAQ (reference sequence). The CDR3 runs 14 residues. Trimming removed 4 bases from V and 6 bases from J; junction bases left unmatched: 7. CDR3 loop: CASSSPGQGREQYF. CDR3 DNA sequence: TGTGCCAGCAGCTCCCCGGGACAGGGCCGCGAGCAGTACTTC. The full variable domain, its missing parts supplied by reference TRBV7-9 and TRBJ2-7, is DTGVSQNPRHKITKRGQNVTFRCDPISEHNRLYWYRQTLGQGPEFLTYFQNEAQLEKSRLLSDRFSAERPKGSFSTLEIQRTEQGDSAMYLCASSSPGQGREQYFGPGTRLTVT.

The chain is built from TRBV11-3 and TRBJ2-7; D is unclear. Germline CDR1 reads SGHNT; CDR2 reads YENEEA. V lost 1 base and J 0 bases, leaving 7 bases between the germline ends. The CDR3 runs to 14 residues. The DNA of the CDR3 is TGTGCCAGCAGCTTAGGACGAGGCTCCTACGAGCAGTACTTC. Amino acids: CASSLGRGSYEQYF.

The chain employs TRBV9 and TRBJ1-5, with unresolved D. V lost 0 bases and J lost 6, with 7 bases in between. The CDR3 length is 13 residues. Germline V gene lookup returns CDR1 SGDLS and CDR2 YYNGEE. DNA of the CDR3: TGTGCCAGCAGCGTAGTACCGGGTCAGCCCCAGCATTTT. Translating it yields CASSVVPGQPQHF.

This clone has only a few counts. This rearrangement joins TRBV19 to TRBJ1-1, with 8 positions matching TRBD1. Germline V gives CDR1 LNHDA, CDR2 SQIVND (reference sequence). V trimming: 2 bases; J trimming: 4 bases; junction bases outside the gene matches: 6. This CDR3 is 15 amino acids long. The CDR3 is CASSIRTGRITEAFF. CDR3 nucleotide sequence: TGTGCCAGTAGTATACGGACAGGGAGAATCACTGAAGCTTTCTTT. Full variable domain (missing parts from reference TRBV19 and TRBJ1-1): DGGITQSPKYLFRKEGQNVTLSCEQNLNHDAMYWYRQDPGQGLRLIYYSQIVNDFQKGDIAEGYSVSREKKESFPLTVTSAQKNPTAFYLCASSIRTGRITEAFFGQGTRLTVV.

This chain connects TRBV5-1 to TRBJ1-1, with a tentative D call TRBD1 (5 bases). The ends were cut back, 0 bases at V and 2 bases at J, with 11 bases in the middle. The CDR3 runs 15 residues. In germline, CDR1 is SGHRS, CDR2 YFSETQ. The CDR3 region is CASSLVAGPNTEAFF. The CDR3 coding sequence is TGCGCCAGCAGCTTGGTGGCAGGGCCCAACACTGAAGCTTTCTTT.

The rearrangement uses TRBV10-3 and TRBJ2-3; no clear D gene. CDR3 size: 15 residues. Germline assignment: CDR1 ENHRY and CDR2 SYGVKD. V gave up 0 bases and J gave up 0 bases, with 7 bases separating them. CDR3: CAISESGDSTDTQYF. The CDR3 DNA follows: TGTGCCATCAGTGAGTCAGGAGACAGCACAGATACGCAGTATTTT.